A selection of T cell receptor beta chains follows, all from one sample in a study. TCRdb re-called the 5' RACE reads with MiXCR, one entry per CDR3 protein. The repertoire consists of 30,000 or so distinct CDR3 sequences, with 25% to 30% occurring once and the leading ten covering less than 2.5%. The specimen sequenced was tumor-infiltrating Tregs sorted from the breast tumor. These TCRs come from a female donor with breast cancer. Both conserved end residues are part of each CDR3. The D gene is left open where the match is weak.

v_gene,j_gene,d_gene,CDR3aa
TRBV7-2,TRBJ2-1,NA,CASSLLVGSSYNEQFF
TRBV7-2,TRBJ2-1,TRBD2,CASSRHPPGLAGTEQFF
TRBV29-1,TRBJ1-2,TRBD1,CSVARDSYGYTF
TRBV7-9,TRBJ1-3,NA,CASSLKGLGNTIYF
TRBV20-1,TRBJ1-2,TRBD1,CSARDWGQVNYGYTF
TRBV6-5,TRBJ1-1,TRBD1,CASSYSGTGGRRTEAFF
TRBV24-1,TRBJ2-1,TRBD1,CATSDFSGGSYNEQFF
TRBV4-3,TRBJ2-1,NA,CASSPRPPSGSYNEQFF
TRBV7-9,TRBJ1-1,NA,CASSSQGQTEAFF
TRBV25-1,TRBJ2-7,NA,CATTRDPNYEQYF
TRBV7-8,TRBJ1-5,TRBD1,CASSLMVRGGNQPQHF
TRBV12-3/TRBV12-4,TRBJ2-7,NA,CASSLGGGEQYF
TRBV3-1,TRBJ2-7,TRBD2,CASSQESSLLAGAHEQYF
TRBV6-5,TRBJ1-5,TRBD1,CASSDTTGGRSNQPQHF
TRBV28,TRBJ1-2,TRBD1,CASSTTGQAGYTF
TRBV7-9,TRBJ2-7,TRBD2,CASSLGLAAEQYF